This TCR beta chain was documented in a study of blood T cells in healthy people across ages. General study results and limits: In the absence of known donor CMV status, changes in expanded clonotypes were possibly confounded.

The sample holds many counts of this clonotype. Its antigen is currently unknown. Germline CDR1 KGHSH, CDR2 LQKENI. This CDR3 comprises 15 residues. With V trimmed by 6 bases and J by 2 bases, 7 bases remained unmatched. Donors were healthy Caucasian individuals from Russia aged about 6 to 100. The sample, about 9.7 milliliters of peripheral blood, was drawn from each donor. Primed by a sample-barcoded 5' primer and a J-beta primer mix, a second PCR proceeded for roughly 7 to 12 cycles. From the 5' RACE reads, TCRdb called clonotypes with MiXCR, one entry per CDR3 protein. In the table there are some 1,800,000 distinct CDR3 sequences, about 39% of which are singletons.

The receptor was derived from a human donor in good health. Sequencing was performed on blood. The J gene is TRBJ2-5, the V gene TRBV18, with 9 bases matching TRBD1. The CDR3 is CASSAGTGRQETQYF. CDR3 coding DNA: TGTGCCAGCTCTGCCGGGACAGGGAGACAAGAGACCCAGTACTTC.